The next 4 T cell receptor beta chains were all read from a single sample in a study of cytomegalovirus exposure and HLA in healthy donors. The PCR employed 60 Vbeta primers together with 13 Jbeta primers. Method: immunoSEQ multiplex PCR; TCRdb's copy keeps in-frame clones and lacks some. This table has about 120,000 clones, around three quarters appearing once. Source material: PBMCs. These receptors were taken from a human donor in good health.

There are a few counts of this clone. J is TRBJ2-1 and V is TRBV4-1; 8 nucleotides align to TRBD2. There are 17 residues in the CDR3. With V trimmed by 0 bases and J by 0 bases, 4 bases remained unmatched. Germline loops: CDR1 MGHRA, CDR2 YSYEKL. The CDR3 sequence is CASSQDRSGSSYNEQFF. The CDR3 coding sequence is TGCGCCAGCAGCCAAGATCGGAGCGGGAGCTCCTACAATGAGCAGTTCTTC.

The chain recombines TRBV4-3 with TRBJ2-5, with D perhaps TRBD1 (5 bases). V lost 3 bases and J 1 base, leaving 6 bases between the germline ends. This CDR3 contains 13 residues. Germline values: CDR1 LGHNA, CDR2 YSLEER. The CDR3 reads CASSQGPQETQYF. In nucleotides, the CDR3 is TGCGCCAGCAGCCAGGGGCCCCAAGAGACCCAGTACTTC.

The chain recombines TRBV4-3 with TRBJ1-5; D call uncertain. Trimming removed 0 bases at V and 6 bases at J, with 6 bases between. The CDR3 is 13 amino acids. CDR1 is LGHNA, CDR2 YSLEER, per germline. The DNA for the CDR3 is TGCGCCAGCAGCCAAGATTACGGTCAGCCCCAGCATTTT. Protein: CASSQDYGQPQHF.

The chain uses TRBV7-8 and TRBJ1-2; D uncertain. CDR1 and CDR2 (germline): SGHVS, FQNEAQ. Trimming shortened V by 0 bases and J by 4 bases, and 12 bases separated the two germline ends. The CDR3 runs 15 residues. CDR3 loop: CASSLAGVTAYGYTF. The CDR3 coding sequence is TGTGCCAGCAGCTTAGCAGGAGTGACCGCCTATGGCTACACCTTC.